Listed below are T cell receptor beta chains from one sample, sequenced in a study of CD8 T cells in ankylosing spondylitis. TCRdb analysed the 5' RACE reads with MiXCR anew, one entry per CDR3 protein. The sample lists some 120,000 distinct CDR3 sequences, approximately 14% occurring once. The sequenced sample was blood, either unsorted or a sorted T cell fraction (not recorded which). These receptors came from a female donor with ankylosing spondylitis or in good health (not recorded which). CDR3s include the opening cysteine and the closing phenylalanine or tryptophan. Each record gives: CDR3 length, D gene, clone size, J gene, V gene, CDR3 protein, CDR3 DNA. D genes are given only for firm matches. Some rows mark clone size as missing; the rest say once, few, many or name a class of expanded clone.

cdr3_length: 14; d_call: NA; clone_size: few; j_call: TRBJ2-1; v_call: TRBV18; cdr3_aa: CASSPFTGSDEQFF; cdr3_nt: TGTGCCAGCTCACCTTTTACAGGGAGCGATGAGCAGTTCTTC
cdr3_length: 15; d_call: TRBD1; clone_size: NA; j_call: TRBJ2-1; v_call: TRBV18; cdr3_aa: CASSLPGQVYNEQFF; cdr3_nt: TGTGCCAGCTCACTTCCGGGACAGGTATACAATGAGCAGTTCTTC
cdr3_length: 18; d_call: NA; clone_size: many; j_call: TRBJ1-2; v_call: TRBV6-1; cdr3_aa: CASSPTYHSHRANYGYTF; cdr3_nt: TGTGCCAGCAGTCCTACCTATCATTCACACCGGGCTAACTATGGCTACACCTTC
cdr3_length: 14; d_call: NA; clone_size: NA; j_call: TRBJ1-4; v_call: TRBV5-6; cdr3_aa: CASSLGQPNEKLFF; cdr3_nt: TGTGCCAGCAGCTTGGGGCAGCCGAATGAAAAACTGTTTTTT
cdr3_length: 14; d_call: TRBD2; clone_size: NA; j_call: TRBJ2-1; v_call: TRBV12-3/TRBV12-4; cdr3_aa: CASSFPSGINEQFF; cdr3_nt: TGTGCCAGCAGTTTTCCTAGCGGGATTAATGAGCAGTTCTTC
cdr3_length: 18; d_call: TRBD1; clone_size: few; j_call: TRBJ1-5; v_call: TRBV5-6; cdr3_aa: CASSLAGQGFSYRQPQHF; cdr3_nt: TGTGCCAGCAGCTTGGCGGGACAGGGATTTTCTTACCGTCAGCCCCAGCATTTT
cdr3_length: 17; d_call: TRBD2; clone_size: few; j_call: TRBJ2-1; v_call: TRBV5-1; cdr3_aa: CASNPGGGLAGLNEQFF; cdr3_nt: TGCGCCAGCAACCCCGGAGGGGGACTAGCGGGACTCAATGAGCAGTTCTTC
cdr3_length: 13; d_call: NA; clone_size: many; j_call: TRBJ1-5; v_call: TRBV20-1; cdr3_aa: CSARDQLDQPQHF; cdr3_nt: TGCAGTGCTAGAGATCAGTTGGATCAGCCCCAGCATTTT
cdr3_length: 14; d_call: TRBD1; clone_size: NA; j_call: TRBJ1-1; v_call: TRBV2; cdr3_aa: CASSGDSPGTEAFF; cdr3_nt: TGTGCCAGCAGTGGGGACAGCCCAGGCACTGAAGCTTTCTTT
cdr3_length: 13; d_call: TRBD1; clone_size: NA; j_call: TRBJ1-2; v_call: TRBV6-1; cdr3_aa: CASSRDRAYGYTF; cdr3_nt: TGTGCCAGCAGTCGGGACAGGGCCTATGGCTACACCTTC
cdr3_length: 15; d_call: NA; clone_size: few; j_call: TRBJ1-5; v_call: TRBV11-2; cdr3_aa: CASSTSLGLNQPQHF; cdr3_nt: TGTGCCAGCAGTACCTCTCTAGGGTTGAATCAGCCCCAGCATTTT
cdr3_length: 12; d_call: TRBD1; clone_size: many; j_call: TRBJ1-5; v_call: TRBV29-1; cdr3_aa: CSVKTGDQPQHF; cdr3_nt: TGCAGCGTCAAGACAGGGGACCAGCCCCAGCATTTT
cdr3_length: 15; d_call: NA; clone_size: few; j_call: TRBJ2-7; v_call: TRBV6-1; cdr3_aa: CASSEPIDSPYEQYF; cdr3_nt: TGTGCCAGCAGCGAACCGATAGACAGTCCCTACGAGCAGTACTTC
cdr3_length: 14; d_call: TRBD1; clone_size: NA; j_call: TRBJ2-2; v_call: TRBV11-3; cdr3_aa: CASSPGGTDGELFF; cdr3_nt: TGTGCCAGCAGCCCAGGGGGCACGGACGGGGAGCTGTTTTTT
cdr3_length: 15; d_call: TRBD1; clone_size: NA; j_call: TRBJ2-3; v_call: TRBV5-1; cdr3_aa: CASSSQGVRRDTQYF; cdr3_nt: TGCGCCAGCAGTTCACAGGGGGTAAGGCGAGATACGCAGTATTTT
cdr3_length: 15; d_call: NA; clone_size: few; j_call: TRBJ2-7; v_call: TRBV3-1; cdr3_aa: CASSQNRQASYEQYF; cdr3_nt: TGTGCCAGCAGCCAAAACCGACAGGCGTCCTACGAGCAGTACTTC
cdr3_length: 15; d_call: TRBD2; clone_size: few; j_call: TRBJ2-7; v_call: TRBV28; cdr3_aa: CASSTPSSGGDEQYF; cdr3_nt: TGTGCCAGCAGTACCCCAAGTAGCGGGGGCGACGAGCAGTACTTC
cdr3_length: 13; d_call: NA; clone_size: NA; j_call: TRBJ2-2; v_call: TRBV7-9; cdr3_aa: CASTHGVTGELFF; cdr3_nt: TGTGCCAGCACCCACGGGGTAACCGGGGAGCTGTTTTTT
cdr3_length: 14; d_call: TRBD2; clone_size: few; j_call: TRBJ2-1; v_call: TRBV20-1; cdr3_aa: CSARDPERGIGQFF; cdr3_nt: TGCAGTGCTAGAGATCCCGAGCGGGGCATAGGTCAGTTCTTC
cdr3_length: 14; d_call: TRBD2; clone_size: many; j_call: TRBJ2-3; v_call: TRBV29-1; cdr3_aa: CSVSGGGSTDTQYF; cdr3_nt: TGCAGCGTTAGCGGGGGGGGAAGCACAGATACGCAGTATTTT
cdr3_length: 11; d_call: NA; clone_size: once; j_call: TRBJ1-2; v_call: TRBV20-1; cdr3_aa: CSANRDKGYTF; cdr3_nt: TGCAGTGCTAACCGGGACAAAGGCTACACCTTC
cdr3_length: 13; d_call: TRBD1; clone_size: NA; j_call: TRBJ2-7; v_call: TRBV5-1; cdr3_aa: CASSTGTGNEQYF; cdr3_nt: TGCGCCAGCAGCACCGGGACAGGGAACGAGCAGTACTTC
cdr3_length: 15; d_call: TRBD2; clone_size: NA; j_call: TRBJ2-2; v_call: TRBV7-2; cdr3_aa: CASSFLAGGAGELFF; cdr3_nt: TGTGCCAGCAGCTTCCTAGCGGGGGGGGCCGGGGAGCTGTTTTTT
cdr3_length: 16; d_call: TRBD2; clone_size: few; j_call: TRBJ2-1; v_call: TRBV12-3/TRBV12-4; cdr3_aa: CASSLRSGGSYNEQFF; cdr3_nt: TGTGCCAGCAGTTTAAGGAGCGGGGGCTCCTACAATGAGCAGTTCTTC
cdr3_length: 14; d_call: NA; clone_size: NA; j_call: TRBJ2-1; v_call: TRBV5-4; cdr3_aa: CASSVQGSYNEQFF; cdr3_nt: TGTGCCAGCAGTGTCCAGGGCTCCTACAATGAGCAGTTCTTC
cdr3_length: 14; d_call: TRBD2; clone_size: NA; j_call: TRBJ2-7; v_call: TRBV2; cdr3_aa: CASSPLAGNTEQYF; cdr3_nt: TGTGCCAGCAGTCCACTAGCGGGTAATACCGAGCAGTACTTC
cdr3_length: 16; d_call: TRBD1; clone_size: many; j_call: TRBJ2-1; v_call: TRBV24-1; cdr3_aa: CATSDRLGQGGHEQFF; cdr3_nt: TGTGCCACCAGTGATAGGCTGGGACAGGGAGGCCATGAGCAGTTCTTC
cdr3_length: 13; d_call: TRBD1; clone_size: few; j_call: TRBJ2-1; v_call: TRBV7-6; cdr3_aa: CASSMTGEVEQFF; cdr3_nt: TGTGCCAGCAGCATGACAGGGGAAGTTGAGCAGTTCTTC